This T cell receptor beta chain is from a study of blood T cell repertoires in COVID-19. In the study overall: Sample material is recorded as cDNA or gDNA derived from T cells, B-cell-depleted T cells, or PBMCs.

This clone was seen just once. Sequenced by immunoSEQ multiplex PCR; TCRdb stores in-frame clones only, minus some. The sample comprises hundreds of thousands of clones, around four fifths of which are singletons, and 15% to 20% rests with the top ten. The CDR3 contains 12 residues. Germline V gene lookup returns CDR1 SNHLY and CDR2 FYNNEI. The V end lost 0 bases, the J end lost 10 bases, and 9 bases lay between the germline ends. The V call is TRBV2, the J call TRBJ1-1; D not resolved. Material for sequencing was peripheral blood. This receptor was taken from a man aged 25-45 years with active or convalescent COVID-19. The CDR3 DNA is TGTGCCAGCAGTGAAGCGGGCAGCGGAGCTTTCTTT. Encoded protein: CASSEAGSGAFF.